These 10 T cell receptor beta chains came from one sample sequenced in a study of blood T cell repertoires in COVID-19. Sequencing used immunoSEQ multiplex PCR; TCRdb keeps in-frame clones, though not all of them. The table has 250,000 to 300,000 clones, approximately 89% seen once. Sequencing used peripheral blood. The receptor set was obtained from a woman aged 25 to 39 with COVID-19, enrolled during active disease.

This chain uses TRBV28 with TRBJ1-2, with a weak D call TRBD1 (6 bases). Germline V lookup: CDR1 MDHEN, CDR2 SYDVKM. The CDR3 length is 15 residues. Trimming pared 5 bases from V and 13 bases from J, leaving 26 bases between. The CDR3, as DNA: TGTGCCAGCAGTCCACCCGACCGGGACATAGCTATTTCCACCTTC. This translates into CASSPPDRDIAISTF.

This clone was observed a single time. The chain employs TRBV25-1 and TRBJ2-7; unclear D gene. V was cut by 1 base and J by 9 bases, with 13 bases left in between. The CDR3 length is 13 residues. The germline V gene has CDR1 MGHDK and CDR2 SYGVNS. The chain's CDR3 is CASSESFDSGQYF. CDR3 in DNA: TGTGCCAGCAGTGAATCCTTCGACTCGGGGCAGTACTTC.

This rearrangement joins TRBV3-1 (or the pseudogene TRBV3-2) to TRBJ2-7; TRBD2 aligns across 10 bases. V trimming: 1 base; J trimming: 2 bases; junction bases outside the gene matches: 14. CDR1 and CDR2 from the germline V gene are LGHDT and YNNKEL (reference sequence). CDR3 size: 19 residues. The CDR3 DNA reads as TGTGCCAGCAGCCAAGTTGGGAGTGGTAGCGGGAGGAAAACCTACGAGCAGTACTTC. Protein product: CASSQVGSGSGRKTYEQYF.

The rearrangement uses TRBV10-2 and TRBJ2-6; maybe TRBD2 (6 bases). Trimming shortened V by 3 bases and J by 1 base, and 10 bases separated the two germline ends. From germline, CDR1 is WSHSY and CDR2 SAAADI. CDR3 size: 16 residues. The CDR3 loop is CASSDTGASGANVLTF. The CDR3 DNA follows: TGCGCCAGCAGTGACACGGGAGCTTCTGGGGCCAACGTCCTGACTTTC.

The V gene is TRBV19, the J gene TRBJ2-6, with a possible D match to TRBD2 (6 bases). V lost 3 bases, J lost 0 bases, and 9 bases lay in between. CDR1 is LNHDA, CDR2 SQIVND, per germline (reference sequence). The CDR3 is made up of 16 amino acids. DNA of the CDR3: TGTGCCAGTAGTATTGGAGGGATCTCTGGGGCCAACGTCCTGACTTTC. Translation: CASSIGGISGANVLTF.

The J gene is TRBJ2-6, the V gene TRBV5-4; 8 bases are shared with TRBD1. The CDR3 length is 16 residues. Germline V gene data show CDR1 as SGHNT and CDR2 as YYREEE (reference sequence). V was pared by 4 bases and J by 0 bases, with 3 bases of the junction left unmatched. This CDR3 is CASSGGQGSGANVLTF. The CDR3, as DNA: TGTGCCAGCAGCGGCGGACAGGGCTCTGGGGCCAACGTCCTGACTTTC.

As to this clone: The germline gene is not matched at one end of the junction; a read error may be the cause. Here the CDR3 reads CASSSMLKREGQSPDTQYF. CDR3 in DNA: TGCGCCAGCAGCTCCATGTTGAAGCGGGAGGGCCAATCCCCAGATACGCAATATTTT. The chain links TRBV5-1 to TRBJ2-3, with TRBD2 matching over 10 bases. The CDR3 has 19 residues. Per germline, CDR1 SGHRS and CDR2 YFSETQ.

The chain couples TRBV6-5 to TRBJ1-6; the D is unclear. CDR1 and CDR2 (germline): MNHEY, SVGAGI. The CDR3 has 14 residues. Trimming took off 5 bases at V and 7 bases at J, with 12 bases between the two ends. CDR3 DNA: TGTGCCAGCAGTCGCGGGGTGGGGAATTCACCCCTCCACTTT. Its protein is CASSRGVGNSPLHF.

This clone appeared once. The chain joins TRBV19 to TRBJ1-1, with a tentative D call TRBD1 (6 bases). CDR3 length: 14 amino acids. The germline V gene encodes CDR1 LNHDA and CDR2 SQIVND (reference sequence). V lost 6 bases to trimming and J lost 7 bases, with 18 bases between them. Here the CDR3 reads CASSPGGASGEAFF. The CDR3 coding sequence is TGTGCCAGTAGCCCGGGGGGGGCTTCAGGTGAAGCTTTCTTT.

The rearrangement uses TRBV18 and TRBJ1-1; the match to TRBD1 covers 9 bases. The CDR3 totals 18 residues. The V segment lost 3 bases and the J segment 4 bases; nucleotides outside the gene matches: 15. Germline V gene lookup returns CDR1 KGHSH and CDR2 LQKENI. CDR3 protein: CASSPRPNRGDRVTEAFF. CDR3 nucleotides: TGTGCCAGCTCACCTCGACCAAATAGGGGGGACAGGGTCACTGAAGCTTTCTTT.